What follows are 18 T cell receptor beta chains derived from one specimen sequenced in a study of shared clonotypes between healthy human individuals. Some clones are missing from TCRdb's copy, which holds only in-frame ones; the method was immunoSEQ multiplex PCR. The sample shows around 600,000 clones, roughly 97% of them seen only once. Sequenced material: naive CD4+ T cells sorted from blood. Subset indicated: CD45RA+ positively selected. All receptors derive from a woman aged 25 to 39 in good health.

The chain carries TRBV19 and TRBJ2-7, with D unclear. Per germline, CDR1 LNHDA and CDR2 SQIVND (reference sequence). V was clipped by 3 bases and J by 1 base, with 7 bases between them. The CDR3 totals 13 residues. The CDR3 here is CASSMDKSYEQYF. As DNA, the CDR3 is TGTGCCAGTAGTATGGATAAGTCCTACGAGCAGTACTTC.

This chain connects TRBV28 to TRBJ1-5; tentative D call: TRBD1 (6 bases). CDR1 is MDHEN and CDR2 is SYDVKM in the germline V gene. The CDR3 extends over 18 amino acids. Trimming took off 7 bases at V and 0 bases at J, with 22 bases between the two ends. Here the CDR3 reads CASTSAGGIPYSNQPQHF. The CDR3 coding sequence is TGTGCCAGCACCTCCGCTGGGGGCATCCCCTATAGCAATCAGCCCCAGCATTTT.

The chain uses TRBV19 and TRBJ2-6; D not resolved. The CDR3 sequence is 15 residues long. Germline-derived CDR1 and CDR2 are LNHDA and SQIVND (reference sequence). V lost 6 bases and J 0 bases, leaving 9 bases between the germline ends. The chain's CDR3 is CASSMPRSGANVLTF. The CDR3 coding sequence is TGTGCCAGTAGCATGCCCCGCTCTGGGGCCAACGTCCTGACTTTC.

The chain joins TRBV19 to TRBJ2-3; D unresolved. V was pared by 5 bases and J by 6 bases, with 15 bases between. The CDR3 spans 14 residues. Germline V CDR1 and CDR2: LNHDA, SQIVND (reference sequence). This CDR3 is CASSQSRVADTQYF. CDR3 coding DNA: TGTGCCAGTAGTCAAAGCCGCGTCGCGGATACGCAGTATTTT.

This chain joins TRBV27 and TRBJ2-5; TRBD2 aligns across 8 bases. Germline values: CDR1 MNHEY, CDR2 SMNVEV (reference sequence). The ends lost 0 bases at V and 10 bases at J; junction bases unmatched: 7. The CDR3 consists of 14 residues. CDR3 sequence: CASSLSGTGRDQYF. The CDR3 bases are TGTGCCAGCAGTTTATCTGGGACCGGGAGGGACCAGTACTTC.

To note about this clone: The sample carries other DNA sequences with the same CDR3. Written as DNA, the CDR3 is TGTGCCACCAGTCGAGGGGCCTACGAGCAGTACTTC. This translates into CATSRGAYEQYF. V is TRBV15 and J is TRBJ2-7, with D perhaps assigned TRBD1 or TRBD2 (5 bases each). Germline CDR1 LNHNV, CDR2 YYDKDF (reference sequence). Trimming cost V 6 bases and J 2 bases, with 8 bases left between them. The CDR3 runs 12 residues.

V usage is TRBV28 and J usage is TRBJ1-1, with no clear D. V lost 3 bases and J lost 13, with 12 bases in between. CDR3 length: 11 residues. Per germline, CDR1 MDHEN and CDR2 SYDVKM. The CDR3 sequence is CASSLVDGSFF. The CDR3, as DNA: TGTGCCAGCAGTTTGGTTGACGGCAGTTTCTTT.

V and J are TRBV28 and TRBJ1-3; D gene unclear. Germline CDR1 is MDHEN and CDR2 is SYDVKM. The V end lost 5 bases, the J end lost 4 bases, and 6 bases lay between the germline ends. CDR3 length: 12 residues. CDR3 in amino acids: CASSPPGNTIYF. The CDR3 DNA is TGTGCCAGCAGTCCACCAGGAAACACCATATATTTT. Filled out from reference TRBV28 and TRBJ1-3, the complete variable domain reads DVKVTQSSRYLVKRTGEKVFLECVQDMDHENMFWYRQDPGLGLRLIYFSYDVKMKEKGDIPEGYSVSREKKERFSLILESASTNQTSMYLCASSPPGNTIYFGEGSWLTVV.

V usage is TRBV10-3 and J usage is TRBJ2-6, with 7 bases matching TRBD1. The CDR3 covers 14 residues. Trimming cost V 8 bases and J 7 bases; bases outside gene matches: 8. The germline V gene has CDR1 ENHRY and CDR2 SYGVKD. The CDR3 DNA reads TGTGCCATCTCCCAGGGGGAAGCTGCCAACGTCCTGACTTTC. The encoded protein is CAISQGEAANVLTF.

In the case of this clone: The same CDR3 is also encoded by other DNA sequences in this sample. This chain links TRBV5-1 with TRBJ2-7; 11 nucleotides match TRBD1. In germline, CDR1 is SGHRS, CDR2 YFSETQ. This CDR3 is 16 amino acids long. V was pared by 0 bases and J by 3 bases, with 5 bases of the junction left unmatched. CDR3 nucleotides: TGCGCCAGCAGCTTGGTGGCCGGGACAGGGGGCTACGAGCAGTACTTC. Its translation is CASSLVAGTGGYEQYF.

This chain uses TRBV5-1 with TRBJ2-7; TRBD2 aligns across 8 bases. There are 14 residues in the CDR3. Trimming took 0 bases from V and 5 from J; bases not matched to a gene: 4. From germline, CDR1 is SGHRS and CDR2 YFSETQ. The CDR3 DNA reads as TGCGCCAGCAGCTTGGTAGCGGGATCAGACGAGCAGTACTTC. It translates to CASSLVAGSDEQYF.

This clone was detected only once. The chain is built from TRBV15 and TRBJ2-7; D gene unclear. Germline CDR1 LNHNV, CDR2 YYDKDF (reference sequence). This CDR3 is built from 15 residues. Trimming pared 3 bases from V and 2 bases from J, leaving 14 bases between. CDR3 DNA sequence: TGTGCCACCAGCAGGGCCCCCCCGGGCACCTACGAGCAGTACTTC. As protein: CATSRAPPGTYEQYF.

This chain uses TRBV18 with TRBJ1-2; possibly TRBD1 for D (6 bases). V was cut by 3 bases and J by 8 bases, with 13 bases left in between. This CDR3 comprises 13 residues. Germline lookup yields CDR1 KGHSH and CDR2 LQKENI. The CDR3 loop reads CASSPGRGGGYTF. CDR3 bases: TGTGCCAGCTCACCGGGCAGGGGAGGAGGCTACACCTTC. The whole variable domain, filled in from reference TRBV18 and TRBJ1-2, reads NAGVMQNPRHLVRRRGQEARLRCSPMKGHSHVYWYRQLPEEGLKFMVYLQKENIIDESGMPKERFSAEFPKEGPSILRIQQVVRGDSAAYFCASSPGRGGGYTFGSGTRLTVV.

This clone was found once. V usage is TRBV13 and J usage is TRBJ2-3; 8 nucleotides match TRBD1. The germline gives CDR1 PRHDT, CDR2 FYEKMQ (reference sequence). Losses at the gene ends were 3 bases for V and 4 bases for J; bases not matched to a gene: 3. The CDR3 is 14 residues long. Here the CDR3 reads CASSLDRASDTQYF. CDR3 coding DNA: TGTGCCAGCAGCTTGGACAGGGCCTCAGATACGCAGTATTTT.

V usage is TRBV28 and J usage is TRBJ2-7; 8 bases align to TRBD2. Looked up from germline, CDR1 is MDHEN and CDR2 is SYDVKM. V was pared by 1 base and J by 2 bases, with 4 bases of the junction left unmatched. The CDR3 loop spans 15 amino acids. CDR3 amino acids: CASSLFSGTTYEQYF. CDR3 bases: TGTGCCAGCAGTTTATTTAGCGGGACGACCTACGAGCAGTACTTC.

The table lists this clone with a count of one. V gene TRBV5-1 combines with J gene TRBJ2-3; D perhaps matches TRBD2 (6 bases). This CDR3 comprises 17 residues. The V end was cut by 2 bases, the J end by 0 bases, with 16 bases between. The germline CDR1 and CDR2 sequences are SGHRS and YFSETQ. CDR3 region: CASSLYPGRESTDTQYF. For the CDR3, the DNA is TGCGCCAGCAGCTTATACCCGGGACGGGAGAGCACAGATACGCAGTATTTT.

This chain uses TRBV2 with TRBJ2-5, with a tentative D call TRBD1 (6 bases). Between the trimmed V and J ends, which lost 4 bases and 1 base, there was a span of 10 bases. This CDR3 has 14 residues. Per germline, CDR1 SNHLY and CDR2 FYNNEI. Written as DNA, the CDR3 is TGTGCCAGCAGTGCAGAGGGGGTCCAAGAGACCCAGTACTTC. This encodes CASSAEGVQETQYF.

This clone was seen once. The gene calls are TRBV25-1 and TRBJ2-7; 8 nucleotides align to TRBD2. The CDR3 has 15 amino acids. CDR1 and CDR2 (germline): MGHDK, SYGVNS. With 1 base clipped from V and 5 bases from J, the junction kept 7 bases outside the gene matches. This chain's CDR3 is CASSESGGRFNEQYF. The CDR3 bases are TGTGCCAGCAGTGAATCGGGCGGGAGGTTTAACGAGCAGTACTTC.